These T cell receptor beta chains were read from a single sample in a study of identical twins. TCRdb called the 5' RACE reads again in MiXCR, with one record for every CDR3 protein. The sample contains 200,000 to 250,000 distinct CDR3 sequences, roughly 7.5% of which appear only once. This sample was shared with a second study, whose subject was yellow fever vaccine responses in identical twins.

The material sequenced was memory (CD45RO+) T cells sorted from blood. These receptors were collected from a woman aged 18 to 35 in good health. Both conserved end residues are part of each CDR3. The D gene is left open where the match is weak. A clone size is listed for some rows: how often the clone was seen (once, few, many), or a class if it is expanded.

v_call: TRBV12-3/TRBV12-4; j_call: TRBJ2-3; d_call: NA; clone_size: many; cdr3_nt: TGTGCCAGCAGTTTAAGGGGTTTGACGCAGTATTTT; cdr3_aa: CASSLRGLTQYF
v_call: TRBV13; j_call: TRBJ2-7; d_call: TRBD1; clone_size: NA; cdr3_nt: TGTGCCAGCAGCTTAGGGTGGGACAGGGGGGCCGAGCAGTACTTC; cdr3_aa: CASSLGWDRGAEQYF
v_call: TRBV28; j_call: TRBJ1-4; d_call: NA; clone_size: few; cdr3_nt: TGTGCCAGCAGTTTTGCCAGGAATAATGAAAAACTGTTTTTT; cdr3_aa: CASSFARNNEKLFF
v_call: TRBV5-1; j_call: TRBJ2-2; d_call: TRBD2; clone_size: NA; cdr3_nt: TGCGCCAGCAGCTTCCTGCTAGCGGGGAACACCGGGGAGCTGTTTTTT; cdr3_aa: CASSFLLAGNTGELFF
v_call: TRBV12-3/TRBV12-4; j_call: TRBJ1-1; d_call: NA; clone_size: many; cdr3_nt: TGTGCCCACCTTATCGAGAACACTGAAGCTTTCTTT; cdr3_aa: CAHLIENTEAFF
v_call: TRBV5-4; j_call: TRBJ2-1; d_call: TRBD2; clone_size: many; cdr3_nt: TGTGCCAGCAGCCCCCAGCGGGGCTACAATGAGCAGTTCTTC; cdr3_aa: CASSPQRGYNEQFF
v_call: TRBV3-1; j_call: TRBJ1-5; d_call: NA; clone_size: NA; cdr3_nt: TGTGCCAGCAGCCAAGGTTGGCAGGGGAATCAGCCCCAGCATTTT; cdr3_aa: CASSQGWQGNQPQHF
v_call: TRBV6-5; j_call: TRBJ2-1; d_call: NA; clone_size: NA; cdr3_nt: TGTGCCAGCAGTTACTCGATAAGGGACTCTCGGGCATACAATGAGCAGTTCTTC; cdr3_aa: CASSYSIRDSRAYNEQFF
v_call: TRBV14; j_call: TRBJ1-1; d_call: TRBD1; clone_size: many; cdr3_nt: TGTGCCAGCAGCCAGACAGGGATCGGGGCTGAAGCTTTCTTT; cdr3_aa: CASSQTGIGAEAFF
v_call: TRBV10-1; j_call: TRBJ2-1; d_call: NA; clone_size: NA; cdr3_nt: TGCGCCAGCAGTGAACGGGGATACGAGCAGTTCTTC; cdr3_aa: CASSERGYEQFF
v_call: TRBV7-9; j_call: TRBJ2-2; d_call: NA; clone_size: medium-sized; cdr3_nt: TGTGCCAGCAGCTTTCTAGCGACCGAGCTGTTTTTT; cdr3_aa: CASSFLATELFF
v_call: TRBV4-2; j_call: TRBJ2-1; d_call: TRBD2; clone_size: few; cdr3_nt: TGTGCCAGCAGCCAAGCTAGCGGGGGGTCCGACAATGAGCAGTTCTTC; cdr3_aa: CASSQASGGSDNEQFF
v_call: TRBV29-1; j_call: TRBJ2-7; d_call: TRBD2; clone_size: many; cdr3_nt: TGCAGCGCCAGGACTAGCGGCTCCTACGAGCAGTACTTC; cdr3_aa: CSARTSGSYEQYF
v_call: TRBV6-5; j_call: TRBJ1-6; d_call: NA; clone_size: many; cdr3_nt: TGTGCCAGCAGTTTCGGCAGGGATTCACCCCTCCACTTT; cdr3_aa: CASSFGRDSPLHF
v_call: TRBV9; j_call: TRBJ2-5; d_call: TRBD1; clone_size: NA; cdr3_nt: TGTGCCAGCAGCGTGACAGGGGGGTTAGAGACCCAGTACTTC; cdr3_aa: CASSVTGGLETQYF
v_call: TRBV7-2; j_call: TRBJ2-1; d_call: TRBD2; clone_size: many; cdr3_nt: TGTGCCAGCAGCCTGAGTAGCGGGAGTGGAAATGAGCAGTTCTTC; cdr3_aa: CASSLSSGSGNEQFF
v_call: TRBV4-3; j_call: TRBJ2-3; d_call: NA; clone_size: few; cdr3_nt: TGCGCCAGCAGCCAAGAACGGGCCCTGGCGCAGTATTTT; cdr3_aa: CASSQERALAQYF
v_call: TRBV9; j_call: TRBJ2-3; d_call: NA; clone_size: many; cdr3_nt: TGTGCCACCCTGTCCCTCCGTAGCACAGATACGCAGTATTTT; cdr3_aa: CATLSLRSTDTQYF
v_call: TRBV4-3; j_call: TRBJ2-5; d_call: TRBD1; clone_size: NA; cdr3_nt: TGCGCCAGCAGCCAACGGACAGGGTTAGGAGAGACCCAGTACTTC; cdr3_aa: CASSQRTGLGETQYF
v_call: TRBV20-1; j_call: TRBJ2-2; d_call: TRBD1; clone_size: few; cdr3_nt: TGCAGTGCTAGAGAGCCTAAAGGGGGCGCGGACACCGGGGAGCTGTTTTTT; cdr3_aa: CSAREPKGGADTGELFF
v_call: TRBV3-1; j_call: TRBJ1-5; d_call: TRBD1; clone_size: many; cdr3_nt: TGTGCCAGCAGCCTGGCCGGGACAGGGCTTCAGCCCCAGCATTTT; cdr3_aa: CASSLAGTGLQPQHF
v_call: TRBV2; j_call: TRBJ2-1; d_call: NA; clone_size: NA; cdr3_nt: TGTGCCAGCTGGACTTCAGACTCCTACAATGAGCAGTTCTTC; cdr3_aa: CASWTSDSYNEQFF
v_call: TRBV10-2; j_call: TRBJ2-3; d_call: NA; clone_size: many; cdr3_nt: TGCGCCAGCACCCTGCGGTCGGGGACCGGCACAGATACGCAGTATTTT; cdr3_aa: CASTLRSGTGTDTQYF
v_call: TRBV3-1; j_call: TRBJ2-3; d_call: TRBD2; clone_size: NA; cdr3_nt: TGTGCCAGCAGCCAAAAGACTAGCGGCACAGATACGCAGTATTTT; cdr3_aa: CASSQKTSGTDTQYF
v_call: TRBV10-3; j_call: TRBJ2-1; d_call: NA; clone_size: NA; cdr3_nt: TGTGCCACCCGGGGTGGGAGTGATGGGAATGAGCAGTTCTTC; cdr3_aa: CATRGGSDGNEQFF
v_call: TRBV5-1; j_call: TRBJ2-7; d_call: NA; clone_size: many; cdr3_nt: TGCGCCAGCAGCGAGCAGGGGGGCCCCTACGAGCAGTACTTC; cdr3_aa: CASSEQGGPYEQYF